This is a list of T cell receptor beta chains from one sample in a study of blood T cells in healthy people across ages. Using its own MiXCR run on the 5' RACE reads, TCRdb lists one record per CDR3 protein. The sample consists of around 500,000 distinct CDR3 sequences, about a quarter of them appearing once. Separately, the same data were catalogued under a study of T cells of mothers and their children.

Sequenced material: blood. The receptors shown here come from a boy aged 2 to 10 in good health. Each CDR3 is given with its conserved first and last residue. The D gene is left open where the match is weak. The size field is filled for only some rows; it gives once, few, many or a size class.

clone size | D gene | J gene | V gene | CDR3 DNA | CDR3 protein
- | TRBD1 | TRBJ1-5 | TRBV9 | TGTGCCAGCAGCCCAAAAGGGACAGGGGGCCCCCAGCATTTT | CASSPKGTGGPQHF
few | - | TRBJ2-1 | TRBV6-6 | TGTGCCAGCAGTTATCGCGACTACCACAATGAGCAGTTCTTC | CASSYRDYHNEQFF
- | - | TRBJ1-2 | TRBV5-1 | TGCGCCAGCAGCTTGGAAACCCAGGCCACTAACTATGGCTACACCTTC | CASSLETQATNYGYTF
few | - | TRBJ1-3 | TRBV20-1 | TGCAGTGCTAGCCCGACGGCGAGCTCTGGAAACACCATATATTTT | CSASPTASSGNTIYF
- | TRBD2 | TRBJ2-3 | TRBV20-1 | TGCAGTGCGATGACTAGCGGGGGATTCGGTACGCAGTATTTT | CSAMTSGGFGTQYF
many | TRBD2 | TRBJ2-1 | TRBV7-2 | TGTGCCAGCAGCTTAGGTCTAGCGGTTAATGAGCAGTTCTTC | CASSLGLAVNEQFF
few | - | TRBJ2-5 | TRBV29-1 | TGCAGCGTTGAGAAGGGGGGCTATGAGACCCAGTACTTC | CSVEKGGYETQYF
- | TRBD1 | TRBJ2-7 | TRBV9 | TGTGCCAGCAGCGTAGGGACAGGGTTTTCCTACGAGCAGTACTTC | CASSVGTGFSYEQYF
few | - | TRBJ2-5 | TRBV30 | TGTGCCTGGAGTCGGGGTCAGTTAGGGTGGGAGACCCAGTACTTC | CAWSRGQLGWETQYF
many | - | TRBJ1-6 | TRBV5-4 | TGTGCCAGCAGCCCTACAGGCAATTATAATTCACCCCTCCACTTT | CASSPTGNYNSPLHF
few | TRBD1 | TRBJ2-7 | TRBV29-1 | TGCAGCGTTGAAGGTGGGCCAGGGGGCTACGAGCAGTACTTC | CSVEGGPGGYEQYF
- | TRBD1 | TRBJ2-4 | TRBV15 | TGTGCCACCAGCAGCTCAGGGGGCCGGAACATTCAGTACTTC | CATSSSGGRNIQYF
many | TRBD1 | TRBJ2-7 | TRBV27 | TGTGCCAGCAGTGCTAGGGACAGGTCCTACGAGCAGTACTTC | CASSARDRSYEQYF
- | TRBD1 | TRBJ1-1 | TRBV29-1 | TGCAGCGTTGTTACAGGGGGGCTGACTGAAGCTTTCTTT | CSVVTGGLTEAFF
few | - | TRBJ2-7 | TRBV2 | TGTGCCAGCATTAGGGGGAACAAGTTCTACGAGCAGTACTTC | CASIRGNKFYEQYF
- | TRBD1 | TRBJ1-6 | TRBV9 | TGTGCCAGCAACTACAGGGGGGGGGATTCACCCCTCCACTTT | CASNYRGGDSPLHF
- | - | TRBJ2-5 | TRBV7-6 | TGTGCCAGCAGCCCTCAATGGCACGGGTACGGTGAAGAGACCCAGTACTTC | CASSPQWHGYGEETQYF
few | - | TRBJ1-6 | TRBV6-5 | TGTGCCAGCAGTCGACAAGATAATTCACCCCTCCACTTT | CASSRQDNSPLHF
- | - | TRBJ2-7 | TRBV20-1 | TGCAGTGCTAGAGGGAAGGGGTGGAACAACGAGCAGTACTTC | CSARGKGWNNEQYF
- | - | TRBJ2-5 | TRBV7-9 | TGTGCCAGCAGCTTAAAGATGTACCAAGAGACCCAGTACTTC | CASSLKMYQETQYF
many | - | TRBJ2-6 | TRBV2 | TGTGCCAGGGGCGGGACGCCGTCCTCTGGGGCCAACGTCCTGACTTTC | CARGGTPSSGANVLTF
many | TRBD1 | TRBJ1-4 | TRBV12-3/TRBV12-4 | TGTGCCAGCACCCCACTAGGGGGCGAAAAACTGTTTTTT | CASTPLGGEKLFF
few | TRBD2 | TRBJ2-1 | TRBV20-1 | TGCAGTGCTAGAGGTCTAGCGGGTCTCTACAATGAGCAGTTCTTC | CSARGLAGLYNEQFF
- | TRBD2 | TRBJ2-1 | TRBV20-1 | TGCAGTGCTAGTAACGCGATAACTAGCGGGAGGGGTGGGGATGAGCAGTTCTTC | CSASNAITSGRGGDEQFF
- | - | TRBJ2-6 | TRBV21-1 | TGTGCCAGCAGCCTTCGGAGGGGACAGAAAGACCTCTCTGGGGCCAACGTCCTGACTTTC | CASSLRRGQKDLSGANVLTF
few | - | TRBJ2-3 | TRBV28 | TGTGCCAGCAGTTTCCGACTCACAGATACGCAGTATTTT | CASSFRLTDTQYF
- | - | TRBJ2-3 | TRBV5-4 | TGTGCCAGCAGCACTGGGGGACAACCTAGCACAGATACGCAGTATTTT | CASSTGGQPSTDTQYF
- | - | TRBJ2-5 | TRBV20-1 | TGCAGTGCTAGAGAACAGGGTCTTCTGCGGACCCAGTACTTC | CSAREQGLLRTQYF
- | - | TRBJ1-3 | TRBV9 | TGTGCCAGCAGCGTAGGATCGGACACCATATATTTT | CASSVGSDTIYF
few | TRBD2 | TRBJ2-1 | TRBV12-3/TRBV12-4 | TGTGCCAGCAGTTTAGGATCGTGGGTTTCGAGCGGGAGTTACAATGAGCAGTTCTTC | CASSLGSWVSSGSYNEQFF
- | TRBD2 | TRBJ2-5 | TRBV12-3/TRBV12-4 | TGTGCCAGCAGCCCAGCGGGGGAAGGGACCCAGTACTTC | CASSPAGEGTQYF
- | TRBD2 | TRBJ2-1 | TRBV25-1 | TGTGCCAGCAGTGACTTGAGGACTAGCGGGAACTACAATGAGCAGTTCTTC | CASSDLRTSGNYNEQFF
- | TRBD1 | TRBJ1-1 | TRBV5-1 | TGCGCCAGCAGCCCTGGGACAGCCACTGAAGCTTTCTTT | CASSPGTATEAFF
- | TRBD2 | TRBJ2-7 | TRBV20-1 | TGCAGTGCTAGTCGAACTAGCGGGGGAGAGCAGTACTTC | CSASRTSGGEQYF
many | TRBD1 | TRBJ2-5 | TRBV10-3 | TGTGCCATCAGGGCGGGACAGGGGTCACAAGAGACCCAGTACTTC | CAIRAGQGSQETQYF
few | - | TRBJ2-5 | TRBV6-1 | TGTGCCAGCAGTCCCGGGGCACGGCGGGAGACCCAGTACTTC | CASSPGARRETQYF
- | - | TRBJ2-7 | TRBV3-1 | TGTGCCAGCAGCCAAGGACAGTCTCCTTTCTACGAGCAGTACTTC | CASSQGQSPFYEQYF
- | TRBD2 | TRBJ2-1 | TRBV19 | TGTGCCAGTAAAATGGGGGGGGACCCCACTGGCTACAATGAGCAGTTCTTC | CASKMGGDPTGYNEQFF
few | TRBD2 | TRBJ2-1 | TRBV7-9 | TGTGCCAGCAGCTTAGGGGGACTAGCCAATGAGCAGTTCTTC | CASSLGGLANEQFF
- | - | TRBJ2-7 | TRBV10-2 | TGCGCCAGCAGTGAACAGCGACTGACCGCCTACGAGCAGTACTTC | CASSEQRLTAYEQYF
- | - | TRBJ2-5 | TRBV5-1 | TGCGCCAGCAGCTTGGCTGACCGGACGGCCAGTTGGGCGGAGACCCAGTACTTC | CASSLADRTASWAETQYF
once | - | TRBJ2-7 | TRBV3-1 | TGTGCCAGCAGCCAAAACGGTCCCTACGAGCAGTACTTC | CASSQNGPYEQYF
- | - | TRBJ1-1 | TRBV7-9 | TGTGCCAGCACCCCGGACAGCCCGAACACTGAAGCTTTCTTT | CASTPDSPNTEAFF
- | - | TRBJ2-7 | TRBV6-5 | TGTGCCTGCAGCCGACGACCGGGCGAGCAGTACTTC | CACSRRPGEQYF
- | TRBD1 | TRBJ1-1 | TRBV7-9 | TGTGCCAGCAGCGCCCACAGGGGTGTTAACACTGAAGCTTTCTTT | CASSAHRGVNTEAFF
- | - | TRBJ1-2 | TRBV7-9 | TGTGCCAGCAGCTTTCGCGGGGCCACCCCTAACTATGGCTACACCTTC | CASSFRGATPNYGYTF
few | - | TRBJ2-5 | TRBV7-2 | TGTGCCAGCAGCTTAAGGAGCGGAAGCCAAGAGACCCAGTACTTC | CASSLRSGSQETQYF
- | - | TRBJ1-4 | TRBV5-1 | TGCGCCAGCATGGCAGGCGACATTGCAACTAATGAAAAACTGTTTTTT | CASMAGDIATNEKLFF
- | - | TRBJ2-1 | TRBV6-1 | TGTGCCAGCAGTGAAGCGCGAACTAGATCCTACAATGAGCAGTTCTTC | CASSEARTRSYNEQFF
- | - | TRBJ1-1 | TRBV24-1 | TGTGCCACCAGTGATTCGCTAATTAGGAGGCACACTGAAGCTTTCTTT | CATSDSLIRRHTEAFF
- | - | TRBJ2-7 | TRBV5-1 | TGCGCCAGCAGCCGGGACAAAACCTACGAGCAGTACTTC | CASSRDKTYEQYF
few | TRBD1 | TRBJ2-5 | TRBV29-1 | TGCAGCGTGGACAGGCCTTCCCAAGAGACCCAGTACTTC | CSVDRPSQETQYF
few | - | TRBJ1-2 | TRBV12-3/TRBV12-4 | TGTGCCAGCTCCCGAGCGACTAACTATGGCTACACCTTC | CASSRATNYGYTF
- | - | TRBJ1-1 | TRBV12-3/TRBV12-4 | TGTGCCAGCAGTCCCCTTGGAGGGAACACTGAAGCTTTCTTT | CASSPLGGNTEAFF
few | - | TRBJ2-3 | TRBV7-6 | TGTGCCAGCAGCGAACCCACCTCCGGGACAATTAAACATAGCACAGATACGCAGTATTTT | CASSEPTSGTIKHSTDTQYF
- | - | TRBJ1-2 | TRBV15 | TGTGCCACCAGCAGAGAAACAGGGTTTTTTGGCTACACCTTC | CATSRETGFFGYTF
few | TRBD1 | TRBJ1-1 | TRBV29-1 | TGCAGCGTGGGACAGGGAAGGAACACTGAAGCTTTCTTT | CSVGQGRNTEAFF